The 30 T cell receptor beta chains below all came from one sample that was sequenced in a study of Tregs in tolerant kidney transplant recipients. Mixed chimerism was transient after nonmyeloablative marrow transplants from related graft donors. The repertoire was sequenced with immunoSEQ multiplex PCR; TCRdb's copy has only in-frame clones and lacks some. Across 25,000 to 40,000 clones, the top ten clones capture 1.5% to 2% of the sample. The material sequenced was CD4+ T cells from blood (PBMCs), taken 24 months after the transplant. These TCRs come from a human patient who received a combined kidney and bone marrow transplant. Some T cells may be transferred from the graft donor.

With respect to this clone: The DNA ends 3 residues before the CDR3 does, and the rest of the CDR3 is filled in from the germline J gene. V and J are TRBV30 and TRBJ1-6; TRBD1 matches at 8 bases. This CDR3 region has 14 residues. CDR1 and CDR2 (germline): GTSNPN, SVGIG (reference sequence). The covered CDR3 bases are TGTGCCTGGAATTTGGGACAGGACAAGGTGGCC. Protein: CAWNLGQDKVA. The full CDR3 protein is CAWNLGQDKVALHF.

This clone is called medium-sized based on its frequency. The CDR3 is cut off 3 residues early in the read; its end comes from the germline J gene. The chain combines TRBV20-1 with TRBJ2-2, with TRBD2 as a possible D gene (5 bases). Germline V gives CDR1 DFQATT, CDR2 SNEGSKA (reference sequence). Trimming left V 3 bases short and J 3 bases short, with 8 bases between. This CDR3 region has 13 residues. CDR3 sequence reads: CSASRRDTGELFF. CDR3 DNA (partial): TGCAGTGCTAGTAGGCGGGACACCGGGGAG.

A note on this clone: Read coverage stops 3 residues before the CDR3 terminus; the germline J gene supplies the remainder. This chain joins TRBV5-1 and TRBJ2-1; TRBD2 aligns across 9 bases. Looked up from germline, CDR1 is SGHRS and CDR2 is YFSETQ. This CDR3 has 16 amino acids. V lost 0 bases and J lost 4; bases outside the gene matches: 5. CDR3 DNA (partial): TGCGCCAGCAGCTTGGCCGGGACTAGCAGTTACAATGAG. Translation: CASSLAGTSSYNE. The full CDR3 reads CASSLAGTSSYNEQFF.

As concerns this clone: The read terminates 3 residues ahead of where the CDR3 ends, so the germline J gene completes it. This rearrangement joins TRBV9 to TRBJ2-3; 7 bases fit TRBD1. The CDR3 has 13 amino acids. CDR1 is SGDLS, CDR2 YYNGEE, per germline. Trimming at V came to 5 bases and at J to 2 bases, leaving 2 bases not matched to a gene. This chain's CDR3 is CASRQGSTDTQYF. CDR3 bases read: TGTGCCAGCAGACAGGGGTCCACAGATACG.

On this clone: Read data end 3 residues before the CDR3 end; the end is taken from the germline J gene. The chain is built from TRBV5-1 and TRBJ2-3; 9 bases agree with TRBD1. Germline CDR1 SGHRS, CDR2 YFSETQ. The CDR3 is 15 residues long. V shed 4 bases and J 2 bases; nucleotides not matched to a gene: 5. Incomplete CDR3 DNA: TGCGCCAGCAGCCCACAGGGGGCTAACACAGATACG. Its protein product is CASSPQGANTDT. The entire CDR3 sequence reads CASSPQGANTDTQYF.

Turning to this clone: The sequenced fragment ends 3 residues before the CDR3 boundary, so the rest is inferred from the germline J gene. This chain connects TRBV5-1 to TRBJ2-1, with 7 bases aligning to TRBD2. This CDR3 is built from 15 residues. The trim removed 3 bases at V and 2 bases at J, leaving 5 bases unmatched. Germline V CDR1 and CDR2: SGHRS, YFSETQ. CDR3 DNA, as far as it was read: TGCGCCAGCAGCTCTGGGGGGGGTACCTACAATGAG. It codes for CASSSGGGTYNE. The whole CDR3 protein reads CASSSGGGTYNEQFF.

The CDR3 DNA, read in part, is TGTGCCAGCAGTGAATTGGACAGGGAAGAGCCC. Encoded protein: CASSELDREEP. The CDR3 reads in full as CASSELDREEPQHF. V and J are TRBV6-1 and TRBJ1-5; 8 bases line up with TRBD1. With the read ending 3 residues before the CDR3 end, the germline J gene is used to fill in that end. Germline CDR1 and CDR2: MNHNS and SASEGT. The CDR3 spans 14 residues. The V and J ends lost 2 bases and 8 bases, in that order; junction bases with no gene match: 5.

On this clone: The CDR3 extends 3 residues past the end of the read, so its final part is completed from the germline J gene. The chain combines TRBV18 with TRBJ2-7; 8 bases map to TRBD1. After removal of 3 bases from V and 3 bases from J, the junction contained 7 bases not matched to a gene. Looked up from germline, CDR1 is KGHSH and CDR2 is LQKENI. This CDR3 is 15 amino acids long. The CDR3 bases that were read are TGTGCCAGCTCACCGGGAACAGGGGGAGACTACGAG. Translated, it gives CASSPGTGGDYE. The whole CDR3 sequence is CASSPGTGGDYEQYF.

The CDR3 sequence is CSVDGSGLGDTQYF. Partial CDR3 DNA: TGCAGCGTTGACGGCAGCGGGTTGGGAGATACG. The V call is TRBV29-1, the J call TRBJ2-3; D is possibly TRBD2 (6 bases). The sequenced fragment ends 3 residues before the CDR3 boundary, so the rest is inferred from the germline J gene. The ends were cut back, 3 bases at V and 5 bases at J, with 15 bases in the middle. Germline loops: CDR1 SQVTM, CDR2 ANQGSEA. The CDR3 is made up of 14 amino acids.

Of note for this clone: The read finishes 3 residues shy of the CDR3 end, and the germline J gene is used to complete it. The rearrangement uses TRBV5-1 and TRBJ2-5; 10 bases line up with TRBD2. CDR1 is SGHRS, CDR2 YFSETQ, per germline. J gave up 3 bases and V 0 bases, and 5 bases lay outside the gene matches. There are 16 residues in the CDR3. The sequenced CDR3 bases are TGCGCCAGCAGCTTGGGAGGGCTAGCGGGAGAAGAGACC. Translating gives CASSLGGLAGEET. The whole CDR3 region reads CASSLGGLAGEETQYF. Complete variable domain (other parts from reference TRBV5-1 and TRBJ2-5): KAGVTQTPRYLIKTRGQQVTLSCSPISGHRSVSWYQQTPGQGLQFLFEYFSETQRNKGNFPGRFSGRQFSNSRSEMNVSTLELGDSALYLCASSLGGLAGEETQYFGPGTRLLVL.

Incomplete CDR3 DNA: TGCGCCAGCAGCTTGGAAGGCAGATCTCATAATTCACCC. Its protein is CASSLEGRSHNSP. In full, the CDR3 is CASSLEGRSHNSPLHF. The chain carries TRBV5-1 and TRBJ1-6; D gene uncertain. The DNA ends 3 residues before the CDR3 does, and the rest of the CDR3 is filled in from the germline J gene. Germline-derived CDR1 and CDR2 are SGHRS and YFSETQ. Trimming took off 0 bases at V and 5 bases at J, with 12 bases between the two ends. The CDR3 covers 16 residues.

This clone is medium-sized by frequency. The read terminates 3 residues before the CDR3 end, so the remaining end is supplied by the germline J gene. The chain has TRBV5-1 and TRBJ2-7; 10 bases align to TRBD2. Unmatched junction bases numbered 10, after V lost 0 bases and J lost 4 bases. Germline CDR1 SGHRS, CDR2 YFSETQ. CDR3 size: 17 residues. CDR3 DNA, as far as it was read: TGCGCCAGCAGCTTGGCCCCAAAGCTAGCGGGAGATTACGAG. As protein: CASSLAPKLAGDYE. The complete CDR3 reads CASSLAPKLAGDYEQYF.

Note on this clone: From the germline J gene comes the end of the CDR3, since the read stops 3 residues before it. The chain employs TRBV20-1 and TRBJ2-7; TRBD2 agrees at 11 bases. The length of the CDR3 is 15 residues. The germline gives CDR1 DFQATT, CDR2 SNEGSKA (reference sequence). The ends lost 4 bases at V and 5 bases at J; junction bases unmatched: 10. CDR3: CSAKPFTSGSHEQYF. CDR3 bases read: TGCAGTGCTAAACCCTTCACTAGCGGGAGCCACGAG.

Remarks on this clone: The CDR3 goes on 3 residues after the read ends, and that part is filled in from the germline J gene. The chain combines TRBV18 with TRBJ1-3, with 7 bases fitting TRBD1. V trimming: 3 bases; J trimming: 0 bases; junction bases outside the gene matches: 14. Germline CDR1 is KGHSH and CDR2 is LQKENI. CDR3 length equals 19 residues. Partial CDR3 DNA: TGTGCCAGCTCACCGCAGGGACAGACCAAACTCTTCTCTGGAAACACC. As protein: CASSPQGQTKLFSGNT. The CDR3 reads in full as CASSPQGQTKLFSGNTIYF.

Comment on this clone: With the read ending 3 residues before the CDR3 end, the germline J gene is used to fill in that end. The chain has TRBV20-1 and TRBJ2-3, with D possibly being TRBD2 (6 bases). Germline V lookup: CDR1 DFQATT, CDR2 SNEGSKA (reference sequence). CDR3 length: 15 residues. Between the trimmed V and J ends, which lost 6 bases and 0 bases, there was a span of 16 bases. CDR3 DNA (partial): TGCAGTGCCAGATGGAGCGGGCTCAGCACAGATACG. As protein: CSARWSGLSTDT. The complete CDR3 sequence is CSARWSGLSTDTQYF.

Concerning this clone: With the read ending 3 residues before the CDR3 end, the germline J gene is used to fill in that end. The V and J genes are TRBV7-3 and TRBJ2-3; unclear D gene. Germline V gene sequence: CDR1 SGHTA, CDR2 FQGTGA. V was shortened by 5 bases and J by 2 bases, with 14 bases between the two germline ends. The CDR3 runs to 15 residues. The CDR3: CASSPLESNTDTQYF. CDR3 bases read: TGTGCCAGCAGCCCGCTAGAATCTAACACAGATACG.

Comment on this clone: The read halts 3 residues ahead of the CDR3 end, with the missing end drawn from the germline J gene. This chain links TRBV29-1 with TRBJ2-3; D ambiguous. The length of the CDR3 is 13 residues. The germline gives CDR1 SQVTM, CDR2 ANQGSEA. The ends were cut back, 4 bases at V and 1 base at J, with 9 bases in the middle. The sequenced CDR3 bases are TGCAGCGTTGTCAAATCGGGCACAGATACG. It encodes CSVVKSGTDT. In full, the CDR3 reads CSVVKSGTDTQYF.

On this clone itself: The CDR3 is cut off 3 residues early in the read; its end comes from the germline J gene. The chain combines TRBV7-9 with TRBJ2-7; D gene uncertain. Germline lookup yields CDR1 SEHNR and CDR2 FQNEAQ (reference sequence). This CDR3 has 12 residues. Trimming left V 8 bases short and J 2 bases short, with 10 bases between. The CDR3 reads CASALLTYEQYF. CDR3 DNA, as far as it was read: TGTGCCAGCGCTTTACTAACCTACGAG.

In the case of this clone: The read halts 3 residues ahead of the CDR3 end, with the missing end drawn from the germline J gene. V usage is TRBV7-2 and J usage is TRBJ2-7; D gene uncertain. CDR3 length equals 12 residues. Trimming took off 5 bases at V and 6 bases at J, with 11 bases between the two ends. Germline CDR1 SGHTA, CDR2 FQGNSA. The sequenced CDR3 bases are TGTGCCAGCAGCCCCCAGACTCGCGAG. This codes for CASSPQTRE. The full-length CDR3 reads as CASSPQTREQYF.

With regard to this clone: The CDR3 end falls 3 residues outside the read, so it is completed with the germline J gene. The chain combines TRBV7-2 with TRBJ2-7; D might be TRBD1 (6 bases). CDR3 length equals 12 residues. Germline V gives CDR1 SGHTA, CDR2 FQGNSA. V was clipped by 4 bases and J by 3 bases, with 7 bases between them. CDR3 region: CASSSTGYEQYF. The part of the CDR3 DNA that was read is TGTGCCAGCAGCTCGACAGGCTACGAG.

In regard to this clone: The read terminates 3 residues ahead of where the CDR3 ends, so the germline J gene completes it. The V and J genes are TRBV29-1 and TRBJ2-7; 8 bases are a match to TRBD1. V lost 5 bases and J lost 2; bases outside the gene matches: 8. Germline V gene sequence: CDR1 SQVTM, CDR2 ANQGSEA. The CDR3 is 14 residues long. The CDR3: CSVSPGQVPYEQYF. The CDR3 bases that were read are TGCAGCGTTTCCCCGGGACAGGTTCCCTACGAG.

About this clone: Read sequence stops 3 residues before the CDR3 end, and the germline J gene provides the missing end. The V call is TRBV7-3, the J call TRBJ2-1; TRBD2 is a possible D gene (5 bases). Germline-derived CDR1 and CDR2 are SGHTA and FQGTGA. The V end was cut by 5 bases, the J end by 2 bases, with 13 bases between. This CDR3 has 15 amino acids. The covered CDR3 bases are TGTGCCAGCAGCCGACGGAGCGGAGCCTACAATGAG. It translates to CASSRRSGAYNE. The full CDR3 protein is CASSRRSGAYNEQFF.

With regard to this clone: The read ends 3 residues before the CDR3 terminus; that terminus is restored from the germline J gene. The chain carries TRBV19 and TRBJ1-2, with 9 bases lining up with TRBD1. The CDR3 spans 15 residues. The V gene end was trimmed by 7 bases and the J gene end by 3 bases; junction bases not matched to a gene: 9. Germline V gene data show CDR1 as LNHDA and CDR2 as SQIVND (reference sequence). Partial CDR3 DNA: TGTGCCAGTAACCCCACGGGACAGGGCTACTATGGC. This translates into CASNPTGQGYYG. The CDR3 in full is CASNPTGQGYYGYTF.

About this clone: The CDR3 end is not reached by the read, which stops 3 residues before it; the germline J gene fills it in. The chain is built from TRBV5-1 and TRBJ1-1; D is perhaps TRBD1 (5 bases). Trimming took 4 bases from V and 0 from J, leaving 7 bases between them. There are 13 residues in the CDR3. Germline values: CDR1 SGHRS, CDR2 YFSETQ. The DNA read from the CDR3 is TGCGCCAGCAGCGGGGGGATGAACACTGAA. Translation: CASSGGMNTE. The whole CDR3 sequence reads CASSGGMNTEAFF.

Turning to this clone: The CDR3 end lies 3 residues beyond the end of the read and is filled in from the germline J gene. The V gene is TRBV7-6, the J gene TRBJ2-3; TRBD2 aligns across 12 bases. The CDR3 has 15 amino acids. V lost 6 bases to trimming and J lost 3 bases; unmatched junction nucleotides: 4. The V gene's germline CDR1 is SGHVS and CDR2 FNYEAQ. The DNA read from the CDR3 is TGTGCCAGCAGACAACTAGCGGGAGGTACAGATACG. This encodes CASRQLAGGTDT. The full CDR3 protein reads CASRQLAGGTDTQYF.

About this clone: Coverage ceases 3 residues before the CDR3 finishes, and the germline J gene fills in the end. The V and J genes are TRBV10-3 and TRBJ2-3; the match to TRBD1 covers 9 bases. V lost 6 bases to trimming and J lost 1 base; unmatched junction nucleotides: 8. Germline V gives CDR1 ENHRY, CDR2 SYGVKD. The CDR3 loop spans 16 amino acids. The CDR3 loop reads CAISSGTGPRTDTQYF. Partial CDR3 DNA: TGTGCCATCAGCAGTGGGACAGGGCCCCGCACAGATACG.

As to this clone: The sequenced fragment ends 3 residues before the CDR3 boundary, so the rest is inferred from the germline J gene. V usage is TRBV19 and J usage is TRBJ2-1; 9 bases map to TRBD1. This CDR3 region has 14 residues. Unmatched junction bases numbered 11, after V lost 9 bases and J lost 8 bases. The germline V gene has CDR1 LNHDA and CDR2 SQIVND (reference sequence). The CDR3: CASRGGQGVDEQFF. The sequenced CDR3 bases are TGTGCCAGCCGAGGGGGACAGGGTGTCGATGAG.

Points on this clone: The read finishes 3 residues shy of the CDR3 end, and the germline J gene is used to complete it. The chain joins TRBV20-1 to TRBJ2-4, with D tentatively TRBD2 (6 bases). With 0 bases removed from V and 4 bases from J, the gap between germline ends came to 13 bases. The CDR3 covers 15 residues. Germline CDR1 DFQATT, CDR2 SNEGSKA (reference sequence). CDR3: CSARDPWRDKNIQYF. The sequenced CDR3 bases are TGCAGTGCTAGAGATCCCTGGCGGGATAAAAACATT.

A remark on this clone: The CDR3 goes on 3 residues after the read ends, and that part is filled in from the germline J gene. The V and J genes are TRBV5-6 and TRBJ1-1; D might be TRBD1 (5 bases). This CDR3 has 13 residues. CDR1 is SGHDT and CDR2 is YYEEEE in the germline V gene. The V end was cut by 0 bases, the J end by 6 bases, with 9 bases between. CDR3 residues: CASSLGPGSEAFF. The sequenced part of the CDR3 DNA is TGTGCCAGCAGCTTGGGACCAGGGTCTGAA. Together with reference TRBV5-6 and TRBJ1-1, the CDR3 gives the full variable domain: DAGVTQSPTHLIKTRGQQVTLRCSPKSGHDTVSWYQQALGQGPQFIFQYYEEEERQRGNFPDRFSGHQFPNYSSELNVNALLLGDSALYLCASSLGPGSEAFFGQGTRLTVV.

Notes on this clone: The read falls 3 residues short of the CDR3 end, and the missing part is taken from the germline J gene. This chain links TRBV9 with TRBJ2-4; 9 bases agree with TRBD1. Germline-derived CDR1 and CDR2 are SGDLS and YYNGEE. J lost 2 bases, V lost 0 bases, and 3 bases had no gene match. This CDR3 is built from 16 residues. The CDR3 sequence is CASSVGQGESKNIQYF. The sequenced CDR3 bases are TGTGCCAGCAGCGTAGGACAGGGGGAGTCCAAAAACATT.